This TCR beta chain stems from a study of identical twins. This clonotype was seen repeatedly, ten times or more. TCRdb reprocessed the 5' RACE reads via MiXCR and lists one record per CDR3 protein. The sample consists of roughly 290,000 distinct CDR3 sequences, roughly 9.7% of them appearing once. The CDR3 contains 16 residues. Germline V gene lookup returns CDR1 SGDLS and CDR2 YYNGEE. The V and J ends lost 4 bases and 3 bases respectively, with 20 bases between them. The same specimen was also included in a second study, on yellow fever vaccine responses in identical twins.

The receptor was isolated from a woman aged 18-29 years in good health. The chain has TRBV9 and TRBJ2-7; no reliable D call. Sequences were obtained from CD8+ T cells sorted from blood. CDR3 loop: CASSISRQASSYEQYF. As DNA, the CDR3 is TGTGCCAGCAGCATCTCACGCCAGGCGAGTAGCTACGAGCAGTACTTC. Looking up the rest from reference TRBV9 and TRBJ2-7 gives the full variable domain: DSGVTQTPKHLITATGQRVTLRCSPRSGDLSVYWYQQSLDQGLQFLIQYYNGEERAKGNILERFSAQQFPDLHSELNLSSLELGDSALYFCASSISRQASSYEQYFGPGTRLTVT.